The sample holds many counts of the clone carrying this TCR beta chain. Its target is not known. Germline-derived CDR1 and CDR2 are SGHVS and FNYEAQ. V lost 2 bases to trimming and J lost 4 bases, with 11 bases between them. This CDR3 is 14 amino acids long. The source of the sample is a study of CD8 T cells in ankylosing spondylitis. Libraries for TCR beta were made by quantitative 5'-RACE with molecular barcodes. TCRdb used MiXCR to reprocess the 5' RACE reads, holding one entry per CDR3 protein. The top ten clones hold 2% to 3% of a sample with approximately 250,000 distinct CDR3 sequences, more than 9% of them seen once. Study-wide points: Among TCR beta sequences, a motif of fewer than 10 highly homologous variants appeared characteristic of ankylosing spondylitis blood. Clones linked to disease, bearing a CD8+ phenotype, were relatively rare in peripheral blood.

This receptor was obtained from a male donor with ankylosing spondylitis or in good health (not recorded which). The sequencing input was blood, either unsorted or a sorted T cell fraction (not recorded which). J is TRBJ1-2 and V is TRBV7-6; D is uncertain. The CDR3 nucleotides are TGTGCCAGCAGCTTAACGTCGGAAGGCTATGGCTACACCTTC. This gives the protein CASSLTSEGYGYTF.